The 8 T cell receptor beta chains presented below share a single source sample, sequenced in a study of blood T cell repertoires in COVID-19. Sequencing was performed with immunoSEQ multiplex PCR; in TCRdb, only in-frame clones are kept and a portion is missing. The repertoire includes 250,000 or so clones, 70% to 90% of them detected once, and less than 3% sits in the top ten. Sequenced material: peripheral blood. These receptors all come from a woman between 25 and 40 years old with active or convalescent COVID-19.

The chain carries TRBV19 and TRBJ1-1; D unclear. The CDR3 length is 14 residues. Germline-derived CDR1 and CDR2 are LNHDA and SQIVND (reference sequence). Trimming left V 4 bases short and J 3 bases short, with 12 bases between. CDR3 in DNA: TGTGCCAGTAGTAACTTGGGCGGGGACACTGAAGCTTTCTTT. Its translation is CASSNLGGDTEAFF.

This clone was picked up many times. The chain employs TRBV27 and TRBJ2-1; 9 bases agree with TRBD1. Germline V gene sequence: CDR1 MNHEY, CDR2 SMNVEV (reference sequence). V lost 1 base and J lost 7; bases outside the gene matches: 11. The CDR3 totals 17 residues. The CDR3, as DNA: TGTGCCAGCAGTTTATTGATTACAGGGGGCAGGGAAAATGAGCAGTTCTTC. This encodes CASSLLITGGRENEQFF.

A few counts support this clone. The chain uses TRBV9 and TRBJ1-2; D gene unclear. Trimming cost V 1 base and J 4 bases, with 8 bases left between them. CDR3 length: 13 residues. The germline V gene encodes CDR1 SGDLS and CDR2 YYNGEE. In DNA, the CDR3 is TGTGCCAGCAGCGTAAGAGAGGGCTATGGCTACACCTTC. It is translated as CASSVREGYGYTF.

J is TRBJ1-2 and V is TRBV5-3; D uncertain. TRBV5-3 is an ORF, with its function uncertain. The CDR3 runs 15 residues. V was clipped by 1 base and J by 2 bases, with 12 bases between them. The CDR3 here is CARSLLVSVNYGYTF. The DNA for the CDR3 is TGTGCCAGAAGCTTGCTGGTTTCAGTAAACTATGGCTACACCTTC.

The chain employs TRBV9 and TRBJ1-2; 7 positions match TRBD1. In germline, CDR1 is SGDLS, CDR2 YYNGEE. The CDR3 runs 14 residues. V lost 3 bases, J lost 8 bases, and 10 bases stayed unmatched. CDR3 amino acids: CASSASSDRWGYTF. For the CDR3, the DNA is TGTGCCAGCAGCGCCTCCTCGGACAGGTGGGGCTACACCTTC.

The rearrangement links TRBV21-1 to TRBJ2-5; whether TRBD2, the table's D call, matches the DNA was not checked. TRBV21-1 is shown as a pseudogene. The CDR3 has 16 amino acids. The CDR3 coding sequence is TGTGCCAGCAGCAATCCAGCGGGGGCTGATGGGGAGACCCAGTACTTC. It translates to CASSNPAGADGETQYF.

The chain recombines TRBV6-5 with TRBJ1-2, with TRBD1 identical over 10 bases. Trimming at V came to 8 bases and at J to 7 bases, leaving 1 base not matched to a gene. Germline values: CDR1 MNHEY, CDR2 SVGAGI. The CDR3 spans 11 residues. The CDR3 DNA reads as TGTGCCAGCCGGACAGGGGGTGGCTACACCTTC. It yields the protein CASRTGGGYTF.

This clone was detected once. This chain uses TRBV10-2 with TRBJ1-3; D is possibly TRBD1 (5 bases). This CDR3 spans 19 amino acids. Germline V gene lookup returns CDR1 WSHSY and CDR2 SAAADI. The germline V and J ends were trimmed by 0 bases and 3 bases, with 21 bases remaining between them. Written as DNA, the CDR3 is TGCGCCAGCAGTGAGTCGGATCAAAGGAAGGGGCGCCGTGGAAACACCATATATTTT. Its translation: CASSESDQRKGRRGNTIYF.